Shown below are 14 T cell receptor beta chains from a single sample sequenced in a study of blood T cell repertoires in COVID-19. Clones were sequenced by immunoSEQ multiplex PCR, and TCRdb holds only the in-frame ones, with some missing. The sample consists of fewer than 500,000 clones, roughly 91% of them appearing once. Input material: peripheral blood. The origin of the receptors is a young woman with acute or convalescent COVID-19.

The rearrangement uses TRBV29-1 and TRBJ1-5; TRBD1 matches 8 bases. The CDR3 length is 15 residues. J was trimmed by 2 bases and V by 7 bases; bases with no gene match: 10. Per the germline V gene, CDR1 is SQVTM and CDR2 is ANQGSEA. For the CDR3, the DNA is TGCAGCGCCATCATCGGGACAGGAGGCAATCAGCCCCAGCATTTT. Its translation: CSAIIGTGGNQPQHF.

DNA of the CDR3: TGTGCCAGCAGCACTCAGACAGGGGGACTCTACGAGCAGTACTTC. It yields the protein CASSTQTGGLYEQYF. The V call is TRBV7-2, the J call TRBJ2-7; 9 bases align to TRBD1. V was pared by 5 bases and J by 3 bases, with 8 bases of the junction left unmatched. The germline gives CDR1 SGHTA, CDR2 FQGNSA. The CDR3 length is 15 residues.

The chain carries TRBV5-1 and TRBJ2-5, with D tentatively TRBD1 (6 bases). V was trimmed by 0 bases and J by 5 bases, leaving 11 bases between them. From germline, CDR1 is SGHRS and CDR2 YFSETQ. CDR3 length: 14 residues. DNA for the CDR3: TGCGCCAGCAGCTTGGGAAGGACAGTGGAGACCCAGTACTTC. This sequence encodes CASSLGRTVETQYF. Supplemented by reference TRBV5-1 and TRBJ2-5, the full variable domain reads KAGVTQTPRYLIKTRGQQVTLSCSPISGHRSVSWYQQTPGQGLQFLFEYFSETQRNKGNFPGRFSGRQFSNSRSEMNVSTLELGDSALYLCASSLGRTVETQYFGPGTRLLVL.

The chain combines TRBV6-6 with TRBJ1-1, with unresolved D. V was trimmed by 4 bases and J by 1 base, leaving 13 bases between them. The CDR3 is 15 residues long. Germline assignment: CDR1 MNHNY and CDR2 SVGAGI (reference sequence). Here the CDR3 reads CASSFRTMGNTEAFF. The CDR3 nucleotides are TGTGCCAGCAGTTTTCGGACTATGGGGAACACTGAAGCTTTCTTT.

This sequence joins TRBV7-9 and TRBJ2-2; D is possibly TRBD1 (6 bases). The CDR3 runs 14 residues. Trimming pared 11 bases from V and 1 base from J, leaving 14 bases between. CDR1 SEHNR and CDR2 FQNEAQ come from the germline V gene (reference sequence). The CDR3: CAGLTRGNTGELFF. The CDR3 DNA reads TGTGCCGGCCTTACCAGGGGGAACACCGGGGAGCTGTTTTTT.

The CDR3 DNA reads as TGCGCCAGCAGCTTCCCGCCGACGGCGGGGGGGGCCTATGGCTACACCTTC. Encoded protein: CASSFPPTAGGAYGYTF. The chain joins TRBV5-1 to TRBJ1-2, with TRBD1 as a possible D gene (6 bases). Germline V gives CDR1 SGHRS, CDR2 YFSETQ. The CDR3 covers 17 residues. V was trimmed by 2 bases and J by 4 bases, leaving 21 bases between them.

V and J are TRBV5-1 and TRBJ2-3; TRBD2 agrees at 11 bases. The CDR3 runs 16 residues. Germline V lookup: CDR1 SGHRS, CDR2 YFSETQ. V lost 2 bases and J lost 4; bases outside the gene matches: 6. CDR3 in DNA: TGCGCCAGCAGCTTAGATAGCGGGGGGGCGTCAGATACGCAGTATTTT. Its protein is CASSLDSGGASDTQYF.

This clone was recorded at least ten times. The genes are TRBV29-1 and TRBJ1-1, with 8 bases aligning to TRBD1. CDR3 length: 12 amino acids. CDR1 and CDR2 (germline): SQVTM, ANQGSEA. V lost 6 bases to trimming and J lost 5 bases; unmatched junction nucleotides: 5. The CDR3 DNA sequence: TGCAGCGTGATCAGGGGGCTTACTGAAGCTTTCTTT. It codes for CSVIRGLTEAFF.

V usage is TRBV20-1 and J usage is TRBJ2-1; 8 bases line up with TRBD2. V shed 3 bases, J shed 0 bases, and the junction held 13 bases outside the gene matches. CDR3 length equals 18 residues. The germline gives CDR1 DFQATT, CDR2 SNEGSKA (reference sequence). Here the CDR3 DNA reads TGCAGTGCTAGTAATAGCGGGGCGAGGGGGAGCTCCTACAATGAGCAGTTCTTC. The encoded protein is CSASNSGARGSSYNEQFF.

This chain uses TRBV2 with TRBJ2-4, with TRBD1 matching 7 bases. Germline V gene data show CDR1 as SNHLY and CDR2 as FYNNEI. Trimming at V came to 6 bases and at J to 6 bases, leaving 14 bases not matched to a gene. The CDR3 sequence is 16 residues long. The chain's CDR3 is CASRIRQGGAGNIQYF. The CDR3, as DNA: TGTGCCAGCAGAATCAGGCAAGGGGGCGCGGGAAACATTCAGTACTTC. The full variable domain, rest sourced from reference TRBV2 and TRBJ2-4, is EPEVTQTPSHQVTQMGQEVILRCVPISNHLYFYWYRQILGQKVEFLVSFYNNEISEKSEIFDDQFSVERPDGSNFTLKIRSTKLEDSAMYFCASRIRQGGAGNIQYFGAGTRLSVL.

This CDR3 is CASSNSPGGPYNEQFF. The CDR3 DNA follows: TGTGCCAGCAGTAATTCACCCGGGGGACCCTACAATGAGCAGTTCTTC. The chain couples TRBV28 to TRBJ2-1, with D perhaps TRBD2 (6 bases). CDR3 size: 16 residues. The germline CDR1 and CDR2 sequences are MDHEN and SYDVKM. V lost 5 bases, J lost 2 bases, and 16 bases lay in between.

This chain joins TRBV11-2 and TRBJ2-1; TRBD2 matches 13 bases. CDR3 size: 15 residues. The V and J ends lost 5 bases and 7 bases, in that order; junction bases with no gene match: 5. CDR1 is SGHAT and CDR2 is FQNNGV in the germline V gene. The CDR3 sequence: CASSATSGGGNEQFF. CDR3 DNA: TGTGCCAGCAGCGCTACTAGCGGGGGGGGGAATGAGCAGTTCTTC. The full variable domain, completed using reference TRBV11-2 and TRBJ2-1, is EAGVAQSPRYKIIEKRQSVAFWCNPISGHATLYWYQQILGQGPKLLIQFQNNGVVDDSQLPKDRFSAERLKGVDSTLKIQPAKLEDSAVYLCASSATSGGGNEQFFGPGTRLTVL.

The V and J genes are TRBV12-3 or TRBV12-4 and TRBJ1-1, with 9 bases matching TRBD1. The J segment lost 11 bases and the V segment lost 6 bases, leaving 7 bases of the junction unmatched. The CDR3 has 12 amino acids. The CDR3 reads CASSKQGAGAFF. CDR3 sequence (DNA): TGTGCCAGCAGCAAACAGGGGGCGGGGGCTTTCTTT.

The V gene is TRBV2, the J gene TRBJ2-7, with D maybe TRBD1 (5 bases). The CDR3 runs 13 residues. Germline values: CDR1 SNHLY, CDR2 FYNNEI. V lost 7 bases and J 5 bases, leaving 15 bases between the germline ends. CDR3 sequence reads: CASKSGRENEQYF. CDR3 in DNA: TGTGCCAGCAAGTCAGGGCGAGAAAACGAGCAGTACTTC.